This T cell receptor (beta chain) comes out of a study of blood T cell repertoires in COVID-19. Study-wide background: COVID-19 samples from acute and convalescent phases originated in the United States, Italy and Spain. T cells, B-cell-depleted T cells, or PBMCs provided the cDNA or gDNA that served as material.

Original processing methods: Counts of nucleated cells, estimated from reference gene primer amplification, were obtained. Profiled with immunoSEQ multiplex PCR; TCRdb holds only in-frame clones, not every one. V, J and clone size are those of that table, while D and trimming were read from the DNA. Here the sample spans about 260,000 clones, over 80% being singletons. The germline V gene encodes CDR1 SGHRS and CDR2 YFSETQ. The CDR3 extends over 14 amino acids. V was pared by 4 bases and J by 8 bases, with 4 bases of the junction left unmatched. The rearrangement uses TRBV5-1 and TRBJ2-1; TRBD1 aligns across 12 bases. Sequencing input: peripheral blood. The sequence derives from a middle-aged woman who had recovered from COVID-19. The CDR3 nucleotides are TGCGCCAGCAGCGCGGGACAGGGGGCAGATGAGCAGTTCTTC. It translates to CASSAGQGADEQFF.